The 5 T cell receptor beta chains below come from one sample, sequenced in a study of cytomegalovirus exposure and HLA in healthy donors. With 60 Vbeta and 13 Jbeta primers, the PCR was carried out. Data came from immunoSEQ multiplex PCR; TCRdb stores just in-frame clones and leaves some out. Of about 130,000 clones in the sample, approximately 75% were seen once. What was sequenced was PBMCs. The receptor source for this set is a middle-aged woman in good health and CMV-seropositive.

The CDR3 sequence: CASSEPEQGGNTIYF. The CDR3 DNA follows: TGTGCCAGCAGCGAACCGGAACAGGGAGGAAACACCATATATTTT. The rearrangement links TRBV5-4 to TRBJ1-3, with D perhaps matching TRBD1 (6 bases). This CDR3 region has 15 residues. V lost 4 bases, J lost 4 bases, and 15 bases lay in between. CDR1 and CDR2 from the germline V gene are SGHNT and YYREEE (reference sequence).

J is TRBJ1-2 and V is TRBV28, with a tentative D call TRBD1 (5 bases). The CDR3 contains 14 residues. The germline V gene has CDR1 MDHEN and CDR2 SYDVKM. Trimming stripped 7 bases from V and 2 bases from J, with 14 bases between. The DNA for the CDR3 is TGTGCCAGCAAACCAAAGGCAGGGAACTATGGCTACACCTTC. It translates to CASKPKAGNYGYTF.

The chain links TRBV13 to TRBJ1-1, with 9 bases that match TRBD1. Germline CDR1 is PRHDT and CDR2 is FYEKMQ (reference sequence). The CDR3 is 15 amino acids. Trimming removed 6 bases from V and 11 bases from J; junction bases left unmatched: 16. The CDR3 loop reads CASRPNQDRGLRAFF. The CDR3 coding sequence is TGTGCCAGCAGACCCAATCAGGACAGGGGTTTGCGGGCTTTCTTT.

The rearrangement links TRBV19 to TRBJ1-5; 7 positions agree with TRBD1. The V segment lost 7 bases and the J segment 6 bases; nucleotides outside the gene matches: 12. This CDR3 spans 15 amino acids. Germline values: CDR1 LNHDA, CDR2 SQIVND (reference sequence). The CDR3 DNA sequence: TGTGCCAGTACCGAGGCCCCAAACAGGGGTCAGCCCCAGCATTTT. Translation: CASTEAPNRGQPQHF.

V usage is TRBV5-1 and J usage is TRBJ1-6; D might be TRBD1 (5 bases). The CDR3 covers 16 residues. Germline V gene sequence: CDR1 SGHRS, CDR2 YFSETQ. V lost 0 bases and J 6 bases, leaving 13 bases between the germline ends. The CDR3 region is CASSLVSGGGNSPLHF. In DNA form, the CDR3 reads TGCGCCAGCAGCTTGGTCTCCGGGGGAGGTAATTCACCCCTCCACTTT.